Below are 24 T cell receptor beta chains sequenced from a single sample in a study of T cell clonotyping in hematopoietic cell transplantation. Generated by immunoSEQ multiplex PCR, the TCRdb table keeps only in-frame clones and is missing some. The sample holds more than 9,500 clones, 75% to 95% seen once. Material: peripheral blood mononuclear cells. The receptors were gathered from a woman in her forties or fifties in good health. Some clones in this sample may be carry-over from other donors' samples.

J is TRBJ1-3 and V is TRBV11-2; D gene ambiguous. V gave up 5 bases and J gave up 2 bases, with 4 bases separating them. The CDR3 is 12 amino acids. Germline assignment: CDR1 SGHAT and CDR2 FQNNGV. CDR3 sequence (DNA): TGTGCCAGCAGCGCAACTGGAAACACCATATATTTT. Translating it yields CASSATGNTIYF.

The CDR3 spells CASSPLGRARGGYTF. The CDR3 DNA reads as TGTGCCAGCAGTCCCTTGGGCAGGGCCAGGGGTGGCTACACCTTC. V gene TRBV27 combines with J gene TRBJ1-2; a weak D match, TRBD1 (6 bases). Trimming took 5 bases from V and 7 from J, leaving 20 bases between them. The CDR3 sequence is 15 residues long. Germline CDR1 and CDR2: MNHEY and SMNVEV (reference sequence).

The genes are TRBV4-2 and TRBJ1-6; 7 positions agree with TRBD1. V dropped 0 bases and J dropped 3; count of bases not matched to a gene: 8. This CDR3 contains 18 residues. Per germline, CDR1 LGHNA and CDR2 YNFKEQ. CDR3 residues: CASSQERSTGSYNSPLHF. DNA of the CDR3: TGTGCCAGCAGCCAAGAAAGATCGACAGGGAGCTATAATTCACCCCTCCACTTT.

The rearrangement joins TRBV6-5 to TRBJ1-1; 7 bases are shared with TRBD1. CDR1 MNHEY and CDR2 SVGAGI come from the germline V gene. Trimming at V came to 0 bases and at J to 5 bases, leaving 6 bases not matched to a gene. CDR3 length: 15 amino acids. Here the CDR3 reads CASSYSTGVGTEAFF. The CDR3 DNA follows: TGTGCCAGCAGTTACTCTACAGGGGTAGGAACTGAAGCTTTCTTT.

The chain has TRBV28 and TRBJ2-2; D is ambiguous. The V end was cut by 6 bases, the J end by 0 bases, with 11 bases between. This CDR3 is built from 15 residues. The germline V gene has CDR1 MDHEN and CDR2 SYDVKM. The CDR3 region has the DNA TGTGCCAGCAGACAGCCGACCGCGAACACCGGGGAGCTGTTTTTT. Its translation: CASRQPTANTGELFF.

This chain connects TRBV11-2 to TRBJ2-2, with D perhaps TRBD1 (6 bases). CDR1 is SGHAT and CDR2 is FQNNGV in the germline V gene. This CDR3 has 16 amino acids. V was cut by 0 bases and J by 4 bases, with 12 bases left in between. Here the CDR3 DNA reads TGTGCCAGCAGCTTAGAGACAGGATCCCTCACCGGGGAGCTGTTTTTT. Its protein is CASSLETGSLTGELFF.

The chain employs TRBV2 and TRBJ2-1; perhaps D is TRBD1 or TRBD2 (5 bases each). This CDR3 spans 16 amino acids. Germline V gene data show CDR1 as SNHLY and CDR2 as FYNNEI. V lost 3 bases to trimming and J lost 0 bases, with 12 bases between them. The chain's CDR3 is CASSDWGPSSYNEQFF. The CDR3 DNA follows: TGTGCCAGCAGTGATTGGGGACCGAGCTCCTACAATGAGCAGTTCTTC.

The chain carries TRBV27 and TRBJ2-3, with TRBD1 as a possible D gene (5 bases). Germline V gene data show CDR1 as MNHEY and CDR2 as SMNVEV (reference sequence). V lost 0 bases and J 0 bases, leaving 10 bases between the germline ends. The CDR3 has 16 residues. The CDR3 loop reads CASSLSAGYSTDTQYF. The CDR3 DNA follows: TGTGCCAGCAGTTTATCTGCAGGGTATAGCACAGATACGCAGTATTTT.

The chain employs TRBV6-5 and TRBJ2-2; D unclear. V was clipped by 0 bases and J by 6 bases, with 11 bases between them. The CDR3 extends over 15 amino acids. Germline CDR1 is MNHEY and CDR2 is SVGAGI. The CDR3 region is CASSYSRIKAGELFF. CDR3 in DNA: TGTGCCAGCAGTTACTCGAGGATTAAGGCCGGGGAGCTGTTTTTT.

The rearrangement links TRBV28 to TRBJ1-2, with D unclear. Germline CDR1 is MDHEN and CDR2 is SYDVKM. This CDR3 spans 18 amino acids. V lost 2 bases and J 0 bases, leaving 19 bases between the germline ends. CDR3 DNA: TGTGCCAGCAGTTTACTGATGGATGACGGTTGGGCTAACTATGGCTACACCTTC. Protein sequence: CASSLLMDDGWANYGYTF.

The chain's CDR3 is CASSLGYQPQHF. CDR3 DNA sequence: TGTGCCAGCAGCTTAGGGTATCAGCCCCAGCATTTT. This sequence joins TRBV7-2 and TRBJ1-5, with D hard to call. The CDR3 extends over 12 amino acids. CDR1 is SGHTA and CDR2 is FQGNSA in the germline V gene. Trimming pared 1 base from V and 5 bases from J, leaving 3 bases between. The full variable domain, its missing parts supplied by reference TRBV7-2 and TRBJ1-5, is GAGVSQSPSNKVTEKGKDVELRCDPISGHTALYWYRQSLGQGLEFLIYFQGNSAPDKSGLPSDRFSAERTGGSVSTLTIQRTQQEDSAVYLCASSLGYQPQHFGDGTRLSIL.

There are a few counts of this clone. J is TRBJ2-5 and V is TRBV7-6, with D maybe TRBD1 (6 bases). The CDR3 contains 18 residues. CDR1 and CDR2 (germline): SGHVS, FNYEAQ. Trimming removed 1 base from V and 5 bases from J, with 23 bases in between. CDR3 sequence (DNA): TGTGCCAGCAGCTTAGGGTTTTCGGGCGACAGGAGAAAGGAGACCCAGTACTTC. This translates into CASSLGFSGDRRKETQYF.

This rearrangement joins TRBV11-1 to TRBJ2-2; no definite D call. V was pared by 3 bases and J by 4 bases, with 15 bases between. Germline CDR1 is SGHAT and CDR2 is FQDESV (reference sequence). There are 16 residues in the CDR3. The chain's CDR3 is CASSFHVPSSTGELFF. The DNA for the CDR3 is TGTGCCAGCAGCTTTCACGTCCCGTCAAGCACCGGGGAGCTGTTTTTT.

The gene calls are TRBV4-3 and TRBJ1-1; no definite D call. The CDR3 contains 14 residues. Germline-derived CDR1 and CDR2 are LGHNA and YSLEER. The V end lost 0 bases, the J end lost 3 bases, and 8 bases lay between the germline ends. Here the CDR3 DNA reads TGCGCCAGCAGCCAAGAGAACCGGGACACTGAAGCTTTCTTT. Protein product: CASSQENRDTEAFF.

V usage is TRBV28 and J usage is TRBJ2-5; TRBD2 is a possible D gene (7 bases). Looked up from germline, CDR1 is MDHEN and CDR2 is SYDVKM. The CDR3 is made up of 18 amino acids. With 0 bases removed from V and 3 bases from J, the gap between germline ends came to 20 bases. The CDR3 DNA sequence: TGTGCCAGCAGTTTATGGTTCGTTGGGGGGGGGCGTAAAGAGACCCAGTACTTC. Amino acids: CASSLWFVGGGRKETQYF.

The chain has TRBV9 and TRBJ1-1; D is perhaps TRBD1 (6 bases). Germline V gene lookup returns CDR1 SGDLS and CDR2 YYNGEE. The CDR3 is made up of 19 amino acids. Trimming removed 5 bases from V and 0 bases from J, with 26 bases in between. In DNA form, the CDR3 reads TGTGCCAGCAGTTTCCTACTTCCGACAGGCGACTACTTGAACACTGAAGCTTTCTTT. Amino acids: CASSFLLPTGDYLNTEAFF.

J is TRBJ1-5 and V is TRBV7-6; 8 positions match TRBD1. This CDR3 is 21 amino acids long. Germline V lookup: CDR1 SGHVS, CDR2 FNYEAQ. V was pared by 4 bases and J by 2 bases, with 22 bases of the junction left unmatched. Written as DNA, the CDR3 is TGTGCCAGCAGCTCACCGGACAGGGCAATAACCCATATAGGGGGCAATCAGCCCCAGCATTTT. This gives the protein CASSSPDRAITHIGGNQPQHF.

The chain uses TRBV5-6 and TRBJ2-2; D is possibly TRBD1 (6 bases). CDR3 length: 16 amino acids. Trimming took 2 bases from V and 1 from J, leaving 12 bases between them. Germline lookup yields CDR1 SGHDT and CDR2 YYEEEE. Written as DNA, the CDR3 is TGTGCCAGCAGCTTAGGGGTGACAGGGAACACCGGGGAGCTGTTTTTT. It codes for CASSLGVTGNTGELFF.

The chain is built from TRBV5-6 and TRBJ2-1, with TRBD2 matching 9 bases. V was clipped by 4 bases and J by 0 bases; unmatched bases: 8. Germline assignment: CDR1 SGHDT and CDR2 YYEEEE. This CDR3 is 17 amino acids long. CDR3 sequence (DNA): TGTGCCAGCAGCCGTAGACTAGCGGCCGGCTCCTACAATGAGCAGTTCTTC. Its protein product is CASSRRLAAGSYNEQFF.

This chain uses TRBV7-2 with TRBJ1-1; D not resolved. Germline V lookup: CDR1 SGHTA, CDR2 FQGNSA. This CDR3 has 16 residues. V was trimmed by 4 bases and J by 4 bases, leaving 19 bases between them. Written as DNA, the CDR3 is TGTGCCAGCAGCTCGTTATCGGGGAGCTACCCCACTGAAGCTTTCTTT. Protein product: CASSSLSGSYPTEAFF.

The V call is TRBV5-6, the J call TRBJ1-4, with D perhaps matching TRBD1 (5 bases). With 5 bases removed from V and 0 bases from J, the gap between germline ends came to 8 bases. Per germline, CDR1 SGHDT and CDR2 YYEEEE. The CDR3 has 14 amino acids. The CDR3 sequence: CASRTTATNEKLFF. In DNA form, the CDR3 reads TGTGCCAGCAGGACGACAGCAACTAATGAAAAACTGTTTTTT.

V usage is TRBV11-3 and J usage is TRBJ2-4; D gene uncertain. Trimming cost V 1 base and J 0 bases, with 16 bases left between them. Germline values: CDR1 SGHNT, CDR2 YENEEA. The CDR3 length is 18 residues. CDR3 DNA: TGTGCCAGCAGCTTAGCTGGTGGGCAGACCCTAGCCAAAAACATTCAGTACTTC. Translating it yields CASSLAGGQTLAKNIQYF.

The chain is built from TRBV5-4 and TRBJ1-2, with a weak D call TRBD1 (5 bases). Germline V CDR1 and CDR2: SGHNT, YYREEE (reference sequence). CDR3 length equals 13 residues. Trimming stripped 0 bases from V and 5 bases from J, with 8 bases between. CDR3 nucleotides: TGTGCCAGCAGCTTGGATGGACAATATGGCTACACCTTC. It specifies CASSLDGQYGYTF.

The chain joins TRBV14 to TRBJ2-5; D gene uncertain. There are 12 residues in the CDR3. V was trimmed by 0 bases and J by 7 bases, leaving 6 bases between them. CDR1 is SGHDN and CDR2 is FVKESK in the germline V gene. CDR3 in amino acids: CASSQERLTQYF. The CDR3 DNA reads as TGTGCCAGCAGCCAAGAGCGGTTGACCCAGTACTTC.